Below are 25 T cell receptor beta chains sequenced from a single sample in a study of immune cell composition in non-small cell lung cancer. Profiling relied on immunoSEQ multiplex PCR, and the TCRdb table lists in-frame clones only, not all of them. The data show about 5,000 clones, with 83% seen just once and around an eighth held by the top ten. The material sequenced was lung tumor tissue. The receptors stem from a human donor with non-small cell lung cancer.

CDR3: CASSFLRWEETQYF. CDR3 DNA sequence: TGCGCCAGCAGCTTTTTAAGGTGGGAAGAGACCCAGTACTTC. This chain joins TRBV5-1 and TRBJ2-5; D call uncertain. V was trimmed by 2 bases and J by 3 bases, leaving 11 bases between them. The CDR3 has 14 amino acids. Germline-derived CDR1 and CDR2 are SGHRS and YFSETQ.

This chain links TRBV9 with TRBJ2-7, with 7 nucleotides matching TRBD2. This CDR3 is 15 amino acids long. The J segment lost 3 bases and the V segment lost 0 bases, leaving 6 bases of the junction unmatched. Germline V gene data show CDR1 as SGDLS and CDR2 as YYNGEE. CDR3 coding DNA: TGTGCCAGCAGCGTAGGGTCGGGGGGACTCTACGAGCAGTACTTC. Amino acid sequence: CASSVGSGGLYEQYF.

The chain joins TRBV7-6 to TRBJ2-2, with a tentative D call TRBD2 (5 bases). The CDR3 has 13 amino acids. V lost 4 bases and J lost 5, with 8 bases in between. Germline V gene data show CDR1 as SGHVS and CDR2 as FNYEAQ. As DNA, the CDR3 is TGTGCCAGCAGCTCGCCGGGAACCGGGGAGCTGTTTTTT. Its translation is CASSSPGTGELFF. Combining the CDR3 with reference TRBV7-6 and TRBJ2-2 gives the whole variable domain GAGVSQSPRYKVTKRGQDVALRCDPISGHVSLYWYRQALGQGPEFLTYFNYEAQQDKSGLPNDRFSAERPEGSISTLTIQRTEQRDSAMYRCASSSPGTGELFFGEGSRLTVL.

V usage is TRBV18 and J usage is TRBJ1-6; D call uncertain. The germline CDR1 and CDR2 sequences are KGHSH and LQKENI. This CDR3 has 15 amino acids. Trimming removed 3 bases at V and 6 bases at J, with 12 bases between. The CDR3 is CASSPSGPINSPLHF. As DNA, the CDR3 is TGTGCCAGCTCACCCTCCGGGCCCATTAATTCACCCCTCCACTTT.

The rearrangement uses TRBV12-5 and TRBJ1-3, with a weak D call TRBD1 (5 bases). Looked up from germline, CDR1 is LGHNT and CDR2 is FRNRAP. The ends were cut back, 6 bases at V and 8 bases at J, with 17 bases in the middle. This CDR3 contains 14 residues. CDR3 residues: CASGPGGVGDTIYF. Here the CDR3 DNA reads TGTGCTAGTGGCCCGGGAGGGGTGGGGGACACCATATATTTT.

This chain joins TRBV14 and TRBJ2-5, with D unclear. The CDR3 runs to 11 residues. In germline, CDR1 is SGHDN, CDR2 FVKESK. The ends were cut back, 7 bases at V and 2 bases at J, with 5 bases in the middle. CDR3 sequence (DNA): TGTGCCAGCAACCAGCAAGAGACCCAGTACTTC. Protein: CASNQQETQYF.

The sample holds one count of this clone. The chain recombines TRBV6-6 with TRBJ1-6, with 8 bases that match TRBD1. The V segment lost 0 bases and the J segment 7 bases; nucleotides outside the gene matches: 5. CDR3 length: 16 amino acids. Germline V lookup: CDR1 MNHNY, CDR2 SVGAGI (reference sequence). The CDR3 DNA reads as TGTGCCAGCAGTTACTCCCCACAGGGGGTGAATTCACCCCTCCACTTT. Its protein is CASSYSPQGVNSPLHF.

J is TRBJ1-1 and V is TRBV7-8, with 7 bases matching TRBD1. Germline V CDR1 and CDR2: SGHVS, FQNEAQ. V shed 5 bases and J 4 bases; nucleotides not matched to a gene: 7. The CDR3 covers 14 residues. CDR3 loop: CASSGGGGFTEAFF. The CDR3 bases are TGTGCCAGCAGCGGAGGGGGCGGTTTCACTGAAGCTTTCTTT.

The J gene is TRBJ2-5, the V gene TRBV7-8; perhaps TRBD1 as D (5 bases). Germline CDR1 SGHVS, CDR2 FQNEAQ. The CDR3 runs to 13 residues. V was pared by 4 bases and J by 2 bases, with 8 bases between. The CDR3 region is CASSSDRQETQYF. DNA for the CDR3: TGTGCCAGCAGCTCCGACAGACAAGAGACCCAGTACTTC.

The rearrangement links TRBV6-5 to TRBJ1-5; TRBD1 matches 9 bases. The germline CDR1 and CDR2 sequences are MNHEY and SVGAGI. The CDR3 length is 15 residues. V shed 6 bases and J 5 bases; nucleotides not matched to a gene: 8. The DNA for the CDR3 is TGTGCCAGCAGACCCGGGACAGGGCGATATCAGCCCCAGCATTTT. Translated: CASRPGTGRYQPQHF.

Only a few counts were recorded for this clone. The CDR3: CASSPGRRGYTF. The CDR3 bases are TGTGCCAGCAGTCCAGGACGAAGGGGATACACCTTC. This rearrangement joins TRBV6-1 to TRBJ1-2; D may be TRBD1 (5 bases). CDR3 length: 12 amino acids. V was clipped by 5 bases and J by 11 bases, with 15 bases between them. Germline assignment: CDR1 MNHNS and CDR2 SASEGT.

This chain uses TRBV2 with TRBJ2-4; possibly TRBD2 for D (5 bases). CDR1 is SNHLY and CDR2 is FYNNEI in the germline V gene. CDR3 length: 15 amino acids. V gave up 5 bases and J gave up 0 bases, with 11 bases separating them. CDR3 nucleotide sequence: TGTGCCAGCAGTCCTTCTAGCATAGCCAAAAACATTCAGTACTTC. It yields the protein CASSPSSIAKNIQYF. Full variable domain (rest looked up from reference TRBV2 and TRBJ2-4): EPEVTQTPSHQVTQMGQEVILRCVPISNHLYFYWYRQILGQKVEFLVSFYNNEISEKSEIFDDQFSVERPDGSNFTLKIRSTKLEDSAMYFCASSPSSIAKNIQYFGAGTRLSVL.

This chain connects TRBV5-6 to TRBJ2-3; D is unresolved. Trimming took 1 base from V and 0 from J, leaving 9 bases between them. This CDR3 is built from 15 residues. Germline-derived CDR1 and CDR2 are SGHDT and YYEEEE. The CDR3 spells CASSLSAGSTDTQYF. DNA of the CDR3: TGTGCCAGCAGCTTGTCCGCAGGTAGCACAGATACGCAGTATTTT.

The J gene is TRBJ2-5, the V gene TRBV6-1; 8 nucleotides match TRBD2. The CDR3 totals 15 residues. Germline assignment: CDR1 MNHNS and CDR2 SASEGT. Trimming at V came to 2 bases and at J to 5 bases, leaving 7 bases not matched to a gene. The CDR3 is CASSEYGGGRETQYF. The CDR3 DNA reads TGTGCCAGCAGTGAATACGGGGGGGGCAGGGAGACCCAGTACTTC.

The rearrangement joins TRBV19 to TRBJ2-5; 9 bases fit TRBD2. Per germline, CDR1 LNHDA and CDR2 SQIVND (reference sequence). V gave up 6 bases and J gave up 2 bases; unmatched junction bases: 7. This CDR3 is 15 amino acids long. As DNA, the CDR3 is TGTGCCAGTAGAACCATAGCGGGGGCACAAGAGACCCAGTACTTC. As protein: CASRTIAGAQETQYF.

The chain combines TRBV7-8 with TRBJ2-7; D gene uncertain. The CDR3 covers 13 residues. V shed 1 base and J shed 4 bases, with 8 bases lying between them. Germline CDR1 reads SGHVS; CDR2 reads FQNEAQ. The CDR3 DNA sequence: TGTGCCAGCAGCTTAGGCCCACAGTACGAGCAGTACTTC. This sequence encodes CASSLGPQYEQYF. Drawing the rest from reference TRBV7-8 and TRBJ2-7, the complete variable domain is GAGVSQSPRYKVAKRGQDVALRCDPISGHVSLFWYQQALGQGPEFLTYFQNEAQLDKSGLPSDRFFAERPEGSVSTLKIQRTQQEDSAVYLCASSLGPQYEQYFGPGTRLTVT.

The DNA for the CDR3 is TGTGCCATCAGTGAAGGGGGGGGGCACCCCGGGGCCCAGTACTTC. It translates to CAISEGGGHPGAQYF. The V gene is TRBV10-3, the J gene TRBJ2-5, with D possibly being TRBD2 (7 bases). CDR1 and CDR2 from the germline V gene are ENHRY and SYGVKD. This CDR3 region has 15 residues. Deletions cut 3 bases from V and 9 bases from J, with 20 bases between.

The chain recombines TRBV9 with TRBJ2-3, with D possibly being TRBD2 (5 bases). The CDR3 runs 15 residues. V lost 0 bases to trimming and J lost 1 base, with 9 bases between them. Germline V CDR1 and CDR2: SGDLS, YYNGEE. Written as DNA, the CDR3 is TGTGCCAGCAGCGTAGGGGAGATGGGCACAGATACGCAGTATTTT. This codes for CASSVGEMGTDTQYF. Filled out from reference TRBV9 and TRBJ2-3, the complete variable domain reads DSGVTQTPKHLITATGQRVTLRCSPRSGDLSVYWYQQSLDQGLQFLIQYYNGEERAKGNILERFSAQQFPDLHSELNLSSLELGDSALYFCASSVGEMGTDTQYFGPGTRLTVL.

The sample holds a few counts of this clone. The J gene is TRBJ1-1, the V gene TRBV5-6; no firm D call. The CDR3 length is 12 residues. The germline CDR1 and CDR2 sequences are SGHDT and YYEEEE. The ends were cut back, 0 bases at V and 11 bases at J, with 11 bases in the middle. The CDR3 DNA follows: TGTGCCAGCAGCTTGGCCCGCGGCGGGGCTTTCTTT. This sequence encodes CASSLARGGAFF.

The chain is built from TRBV4-3 and TRBJ1-1, with unresolved D. This CDR3 comprises 16 residues. From germline, CDR1 is LGHNA and CDR2 YSLEER. Trimming shortened V by 1 base and J by 4 bases, and 16 bases separated the two germline ends. The CDR3 nucleotides read TGCGCCAGCAGCCAAGGTGCAGGCTGGGTGGGCACTGAAGCTTTCTTT. Protein sequence: CASSQGAGWVGTEAFF.

This chain connects TRBV14 to TRBJ2-3; D not certain. Germline values: CDR1 SGHDN, CDR2 FVKESK. Trimming stripped 1 base from V and 2 bases from J, with 16 bases between. The CDR3 is 17 residues long. The CDR3 spells CASSQGAMRNPTDTQYF. CDR3 DNA: TGTGCCAGCAGCCAAGGGGCCATGAGAAATCCCACAGATACGCAGTATTTT.

This clone was recorded a few times. The chain recombines TRBV20-1 with TRBJ2-7; D might be TRBD2 (5 bases). This CDR3 is built from 11 residues. V gave up 2 bases and J gave up 5 bases, with 7 bases separating them. Germline CDR1 is DFQATT and CDR2 is SNEGSKA (reference sequence). The CDR3 sequence is CSARSSDEQYF. In nucleotides, the CDR3 is TGCAGTGCTAGAAGTAGCGACGAGCAGTACTTC.

This clone was seen more than once but under ten times. The chain has TRBV11-2 and TRBJ2-7, with D possibly being TRBD2 (7 bases). This CDR3 has 16 residues. V was trimmed by 5 bases and J by 3 bases, leaving 20 bases between them. Germline assignment: CDR1 SGHAT and CDR2 FQNNGV. Here the CDR3 reads CASSPVGRGGDYEQYF. CDR3 in DNA: TGTGCCAGCAGCCCCGTCGGCAGGGGAGGGGACTACGAGCAGTACTTC.

This clone has a single count. V and J are TRBV5-4 and TRBJ2-3, with 7 bases that match TRBD2. There are 15 residues in the CDR3. The germline V gene encodes CDR1 SGHNT and CDR2 YYREEE (reference sequence). Trimming removed 0 bases from V and 6 bases from J; junction bases left unmatched: 7. The CDR3 DNA follows: TGTGCCAGCAGCTTGGGGCCTAGCGGAGGGGATACGCAGTATTTT. As protein: CASSLGPSGGDTQYF.

This rearrangement joins TRBV7-2 to TRBJ1-2; 11 positions match TRBD1. The V segment lost 5 bases and the J segment 4 bases; nucleotides outside the gene matches: 3. Germline V lookup: CDR1 SGHTA, CDR2 FQGNSA. This CDR3 contains 14 residues. For the CDR3, the DNA is TGTGCCAGCAGCGCCGGGACAGGGGGCTATGGCTACACCTTC. Translating it yields CASSAGTGGYGYTF.